This T cell receptor beta chain was captured in a study of radiotherapy plus CTLA-4 blockade in lung cancer. The wider study: The study recorded objective responses in around a sixth of patients and disease control in around 31%. Study-level points and caveats: Interferon-beta and early blood T cell clone dynamics reportedly predicted response best. Blood-borne expansion of tumor-derived TCR clones followed radiotherapy plus ipilimumab.

Assay: immunoSEQ multiplex PCR; the TCRdb copy retains only in-frame clones and omits some. The table includes 30,000 to 40,000 clones, 60% to 85% detected once. Focal radiation with ipilimumab CTLA-4 blockade was given to patients with chemo-refractory metastatic non-small-cell lung cancer. This CDR3 contains 16 residues. V lost 4 bases and J 3 bases, leaving 18 bases between the germline ends. Germline V gene lookup returns CDR1 SGHNT and CDR2 YYREEE (reference sequence). Points on this clone: What it binds is not known.

This TCR was sampled from a human donor with non-small cell lung cancer that progressed on radiotherapy plus ipilimumab. The sample in question was peripheral blood, obtained from a patient treated with radiotherapy plus ipilimumab. The V call is TRBV5-4, the J call TRBJ2-3; the D gene is possibly TRBD2 (5 bases). For the CDR3, the DNA is TGTGCCAGCAGCCTCGAGGGCGGAAGAGGTACAGATACGCAGTATTTT. Its protein is CASSLEGGRGTDTQYF.